Below, 19 T cell receptor beta chains from the same sample are listed, as sequenced in a study of a mutant IDH1 vaccine in newly diagnosed glioma. Which antigens these TCRs recognize remains unknown. Stated time point: week 35, safety follow-up. Mutant IDH1 20-mer peptide, at 300 ug, made up each vaccine dose, with topical imiquimod. The table came from immunoSEQ multiplex PCR; TCRdb's copy has only in-frame clones and leaves some out. Among some 30,000 clones listed, roughly 77% were seen once. This specimen was PBMCs, taken from a glioma patient whose treatment included an IDH1 peptide vaccine. Source of these receptors: a man under 40 with glioma.

The rearrangement joins TRBV19 to TRBJ1-5; TRBD1 agrees at 7 bases. The CDR3 is 17 residues long. CDR1 is LNHDA, CDR2 SQIVND, per germline (reference sequence). V shed 1 base, J shed 4 bases, and the junction held 10 bases outside the gene matches. The CDR3 here is CASSIGQGGRRNQPQHF. The CDR3 DNA is TGTGCCAGTAGTATAGGGCAGGGGGGACGGAGGAATCAGCCCCAGCATTTT.

The rearrangement joins TRBV5-6 to TRBJ1-4; 9 nucleotides agree with TRBD1. V was pared by 4 bases and J by 10 bases, with 17 bases of the junction left unmatched. Looked up from germline, CDR1 is SGHDT and CDR2 is YYEEEE. The CDR3 contains 17 residues. The CDR3 loop is CASSVILSGTGLGKLFF. The CDR3 coding sequence is TGTGCCAGCAGCGTTATATTATCGGGGACAGGGCTTGGAAAACTGTTTTTT. Using reference TRBV5-6 and TRBJ1-4 for the parts outside the CDR3, the full variable domain is DAGVTQSPTHLIKTRGQQVTLRCSPKSGHDTVSWYQQALGQGPQFIFQYYEEEERQRGNFPDRFSGHQFPNYSSELNVNALLLGDSALYLCASSVILSGTGLGKLFFGSGTQLSVL.

The genes are TRBV5-5 and TRBJ2-6; D is ambiguous. V dropped 0 bases and J dropped 0 bases, with 13 bases sitting between them. The CDR3 runs 18 residues. Looked up from germline, CDR1 is SGHKS and CDR2 is YYEKEE (reference sequence). CDR3 bases: TGTGCCAGCAGCTTGGTCATAGGATGGGGCTCTGGGGCCAACGTCCTGACTTTC. It is translated as CASSLVIGWGSGANVLTF.

The rearrangement joins TRBV4-1 to TRBJ2-3, with D unresolved. Germline loops: CDR1 MGHRA, CDR2 YSYEKL. The CDR3 runs to 16 residues. The V end lost 2 bases, the J end lost 4 bases, and 16 bases lay between the germline ends. In DNA form, the CDR3 reads TGCGCCAGCAGCCAAACGGCCCCCCAGGACGCAGATACGCAGTATTTT. Its protein product is CASSQTAPQDADTQYF.

The chain uses TRBV27 and TRBJ1-1, with 9 positions matching TRBD1. Germline CDR1 and CDR2: MNHEY and SMNVEV (reference sequence). V dropped 6 bases and J dropped 0; count of bases not matched to a gene: 11. The CDR3 has 17 residues. CDR3 residues: CASSPRTGEYMNTEAFF. The CDR3 DNA follows: TGTGCCAGCAGCCCCCGGACAGGGGAATACATGAACACTGAAGCTTTCTTT.

With respect to this clone: An end of the junction does not agree with germline; a read error may underlie this. The chain links TRBV2 to TRBJ2-1; D may be TRBD2 (6 bases). This CDR3 region has 12 residues. Germline loops: CDR1 SNHLY, CDR2 FYNNEI. Written as DNA, the CDR3 is TGTGCCAGCAGTGGCCAGCTCGGGGGTCAGCTCTTC. Protein sequence: CASSGQLGGQLF.

This chain joins TRBV19 and TRBJ1-2; D is unclear. CDR3 length equals 14 residues. Germline CDR1 LNHDA, CDR2 SQIVND (reference sequence). Deletions cut 0 bases from V and 7 bases from J, with 12 bases between. The CDR3 is CASSIEGGSGGYTF. The CDR3 region has the DNA TGTGCCAGTAGTATAGAAGGCGGGTCGGGTGGCTACACCTTC.

The rearrangement links TRBV6-1 to TRBJ1-1; no definite D call. The CDR3 is 13 residues long. Trimming stripped 6 bases from V and 6 bases from J, with 14 bases between. CDR1 MNHNS and CDR2 SASEGT come from the germline V gene. The CDR3, as DNA: TGTGCCAGCAGGAGGGAGCGGAGGGCTGAAGCTTTCTTT. Amino acids: CASRRERRAEAFF.

V usage is TRBV6-6 and J usage is TRBJ2-2, with 7 bases that match TRBD1. With 6 bases clipped from V and 0 bases from J, the junction kept 4 bases outside the gene matches. Per germline, CDR1 MNHNY and CDR2 SVGAGI (reference sequence). This CDR3 comprises 15 residues. CDR3 amino acids: CASRNRGSNTGELFF. The DNA for the CDR3 is TGTGCCAGCAGGAACAGGGGTTCGAACACCGGGGAGCTGTTTTTT.

This chain uses TRBV18 with TRBJ1-1; D is perhaps TRBD1 (5 bases). V lost 3 bases to trimming and J lost 1 base, with 15 bases between them. The CDR3 has 16 residues. CDR1 and CDR2 (germline): KGHSH, LQKENI. As DNA, the CDR3 is TGTGCCAGCTCACCGGGAACAGGATGGGGGAACACTGAAGCTTTCTTT. Protein: CASSPGTGWGNTEAFF.

The V and J genes are TRBV9 and TRBJ1-1; D perhaps matches TRBD1 (5 bases). Between the trimmed V and J ends, which lost 4 bases and 9 bases, there was a span of 16 bases. The CDR3 extends over 13 amino acids. Germline V gene sequence: CDR1 SGDLS, CDR2 YYNGEE. The CDR3 sequence is CASSPGTIRQAFF. Here the CDR3 DNA reads TGTGCCAGCAGCCCGGGGACGATTAGACAAGCTTTCTTT.

V usage is TRBV11-2 and J usage is TRBJ2-7; possible D gene TRBD2, 6 bases. The germline V gene encodes CDR1 SGHAT and CDR2 FQNNGV. This CDR3 is 13 amino acids long. Deletions cut 6 bases from V and 1 base from J, with 10 bases between. The CDR3 DNA sequence: TGTGCCAGCAGATCGACTAGTTCCTACGAGCAGTACTTC. It translates to CASRSTSSYEQYF. Looking up the rest from reference TRBV11-2 and TRBJ2-7 gives the full variable domain: EAGVAQSPRYKIIEKRQSVAFWCNPISGHATLYWYQQILGQGPKLLIQFQNNGVVDDSQLPKDRFSAERLKGVDSTLKIQPAKLEDSAVYLCASRSTSSYEQYFGPGTRLTVT.

The rearrangement links TRBV5-1 to TRBJ2-7; D is possibly TRBD1 (7 bases). With 0 bases removed from V and 6 bases from J, the gap between germline ends came to 10 bases. The CDR3 has 13 residues. In germline, CDR1 is SGHRS, CDR2 YFSETQ. CDR3 region: CASSLGQGGEQYF. CDR3 nucleotide sequence: TGCGCCAGCAGCTTGGGACAGGGAGGCGAGCAGTACTTC.

This rearrangement joins TRBV6-4 to TRBJ1-1, with 11 bases that match TRBD1. This CDR3 is 15 amino acids long. V was pared by 6 bases and J by 4 bases, with 7 bases of the junction left unmatched. The germline V gene encodes CDR1 MRHNA and CDR2 SNTAGT. Here the CDR3 reads CASSDTGTGGTEAFF. CDR3 sequence (DNA): TGTGCCAGCAGCGACACCGGGACAGGGGGCACTGAAGCTTTCTTT.

The gene calls are TRBV5-1 and TRBJ2-7, with D perhaps TRBD1 (5 bases). The CDR3 extends over 13 amino acids. V was shortened by 3 bases and J by 2 bases, with 9 bases between the two germline ends. Germline lookup yields CDR1 SGHRS and CDR2 YFSETQ. Here the CDR3 reads CASSYDRAYEQYF. The CDR3 DNA is TGCGCCAGCAGCTACGACAGAGCCTACGAGCAGTACTTC.

V gene TRBV6-5 combines with J gene TRBJ2-3; either TRBD1 or TRBD2 may fit D (5 bases each). Germline-derived CDR1 and CDR2 are MNHEY and SVGAGI. Trimming removed 2 bases at V and 3 bases at J, with 15 bases between. CDR3 length equals 16 residues. The DNA of the CDR3 is TGTGCCAGCAGTTACACCTCCCAGAGGGGAACAGATACGCAGTATTTT. Translation: CASSYTSQRGTDTQYF.

This chain uses TRBV25-1 with TRBJ1-2; 9 bases agree with TRBD1. Trimming took 1 base from V and 4 from J; bases not matched to a gene: 7. The CDR3 is 16 amino acids. CDR1 is MGHDK, CDR2 SYGVNS, per germline. CDR3 amino acids: CASSELTGGGGYGYTF. The CDR3 DNA reads TGTGCCAGCAGTGAATTAACAGGGGGCGGAGGCTATGGCTACACCTTC.

The chain recombines TRBV6-6 with TRBJ2-2, with D perhaps assigned TRBD1 or TRBD2 (5 bases each). Trimming removed 5 bases at V and 9 bases at J, with 13 bases between. The CDR3 length is 13 residues. Per germline, CDR1 MNHNY and CDR2 SVGAGI (reference sequence). CDR3 DNA sequence: TGTGCCAGCAGTCCTTCCGGGGACCGGGAGCTGTTTTTT. It codes for CASSPSGDRELFF.

The V gene is TRBV29-1, the J gene TRBJ2-7; possibly TRBD1 or TRBD2 for D (7 bases each). V was clipped by 5 bases and J by 6 bases, with 20 bases between them. CDR1 SQVTM and CDR2 ANQGSEA come from the germline V gene. The CDR3 loop spans 14 amino acids. The CDR3 sequence: CSVSQGRGPGEQYF. DNA of the CDR3: TGCAGCGTTTCGCAGGGGAGGGGGCCGGGCGAGCAGTACTTC.